The 27 T cell receptor beta chains below all came from one sample that was sequenced in a study of T cell repertoires in cytomegalovirus infection. TCRdb analysed the reads with MiXCR anew, one entry per CDR3 protein. Of around 900,000 distinct CDR3 sequences detected, approximately 33% appear once; the ten largest clones hold over 10%. Antigens of these TCRs are unknown. The sample in question was cultured CD8+ T cells from PBMCs, obtained from culture after CMV antigen stimulation. The receptors derive from a human donor in good health (CMV status not recorded). Some clones in this sample may be carry-over from other donors' samples.

CDR3 sequence reads: CASSVPGGQETQYF. CDR3 in DNA: TGTGCCAGCAGTGTCCCGGGGGGCCAAGAGACCCAGTACTTC. This chain joins TRBV25-1 and TRBJ2-5; 7 nucleotides agree with TRBD2. CDR1 and CDR2 (germline): MGHDK, SYGVNS. This CDR3 spans 14 amino acids. J gave up 1 base and V 4 bases, and 3 bases lay outside the gene matches.

The CDR3 DNA reads TGTGCCAGCAGTTACAGGGTCTCCCAGTTCGAGCAGTACGTC. It encodes CASSYRVSQFEQYV. The gene calls are TRBV28 and TRBJ2-7, with a tentative D call TRBD1 (6 bases). The V and J ends lost 4 bases and 6 bases respectively, with 16 bases between them. Germline V gives CDR1 MDHEN, CDR2 SYDVKM. The CDR3 is 14 residues long.

This clonotype occurred a few times. The genes are TRBV7-9 and TRBJ2-7; TRBD1 agrees at 10 bases. V trimming: 5 bases; J trimming: 4 bases; junction bases outside the gene matches: 11. The CDR3 covers 16 residues. The V gene's germline CDR1 is SEHNR and CDR2 FQNEAQ (reference sequence). Written as DNA, the CDR3 is TGTGCCAGCAGCACGGACCGGGACAGGGGATGGTACGAGCAGTACTTC. Translation gives CASSTDRDRGWYEQYF.

The table lists this clonotype with a few counts. The chain couples TRBV5-4 to TRBJ1-2, with D possibly matching TRBD1 (5 bases). The germline gives CDR1 SGHNT, CDR2 YYREEE (reference sequence). V lost 4 bases and J lost 5, with 15 bases in between. The CDR3 length is 14 residues. The CDR3 loop is CASSLGRPEYGYTF. The DNA for the CDR3 is TGTGCCAGCAGCCTGGGGCGTCCAGAGTATGGCTACACCTTC.

Only a few counts were recorded for this clonotype. The CDR3 reads CASSLGKRGETQYF. The CDR3 DNA reads as TGTGCCAGCAGCTTAGGGAAGCGGGGAGAGACCCAGTACTTC. The rearrangement joins TRBV7-8 to TRBJ2-5, with 7 bases lining up with TRBD2. The CDR3 consists of 14 residues. Germline V gene data show CDR1 as SGHVS and CDR2 as FQNEAQ. V lost 1 base, J lost 4 bases, and 3 bases stayed unmatched.

This clonotype was seen a handful of times. This chain links TRBV6-6 with TRBJ2-1; 7 positions agree with TRBD1. This CDR3 region has 17 residues. With 2 bases clipped from V and 2 bases from J, the junction kept 9 bases outside the gene matches. Germline-derived CDR1 and CDR2 are MNHNY and SVGAGI (reference sequence). The chain's CDR3 is CASSYHGQASTYNEQFF. The CDR3 bases are TGTGCCAGCAGTTACCATGGACAGGCCTCGACCTACAATGAGCAGTTCTTC.

This clonotype was counted between two and nine times. The chain combines TRBV27 with TRBJ2-7; no clear D. V lost 3 bases, J lost 1 base, and 10 bases lay in between. The germline V gene has CDR1 MNHEY and CDR2 SMNVEV (reference sequence). The CDR3 extends over 14 amino acids. The CDR3 DNA follows: TGTGCCAGCAGTTTTAGTGGGCTTTCCTACGAGCAGTACGTC. Its translation: CASSFSGLSYEQYV.

V is TRBV27 and J is TRBJ1-6, with D maybe TRBD1 (5 bases). V was cut by 8 bases and J by 0 bases, with 14 bases left in between. The CDR3 length is 16 residues. Germline loops: CDR1 MNHEY, CDR2 SMNVEV (reference sequence). CDR3 in amino acids: CASASGTISYNSPLHF. CDR3 DNA sequence: TGTGCCAGCGCGTCAGGGACCATCTCCTATAATTCACCCCTCCACTTT.

Notes on this clonotype: The germline gene is not matched at one end of the junction; a read error may be the cause. The chain joins TRBV6-2 or TRBV6-3 to TRBJ2-5; D gene unclear. Germline loops: CDR1 MNHEY, CDR2 SVGEGT. The CDR3 spans 14 residues. The CDR3 protein is CAGSYLAPQETQYF. As DNA, the CDR3 is TGCGCCGGCAGTTACTTGGCTCCTCAAGAGACCCAGTACTTC.

The chain has TRBV7-9 and TRBJ2-7; TRBD1 matches at 7 bases. The CDR3 spans 14 residues. Trimming cost V 4 bases and J 2 bases; bases outside gene matches: 5. Germline V gene lookup returns CDR1 SEHNR and CDR2 FQNEAQ (reference sequence). The CDR3 DNA follows: TGTGCCAGCAGCTCCCCTCAGGGGGCCTACGAGCAGTACGTC. Amino acid sequence: CASSSPQGAYEQYV.

The chain joins TRBV15 to TRBJ1-2; D is undetermined. The length of the CDR3 is 16 residues. Germline V gene sequence: CDR1 LNHNV, CDR2 YYDKDF (reference sequence). V lost 3 bases and J lost 6, with 20 bases in between. Here the CDR3 reads CATSSPRSGSTNGYTF. DNA of the CDR3: TGTGCCACCAGCAGCCCCCGGTCGGGGAGCACGAATGGCTACACCTTC.

The J gene is TRBJ1-1, the V gene TRBV20-1; 7 nucleotides match TRBD1. This CDR3 region has 17 residues. The V gene end was trimmed by 0 bases and the J gene end by 0 bases; junction bases not matched to a gene: 10. Germline V gene data show CDR1 as DFQATT and CDR2 as SNEGSKA (reference sequence). CDR3 in amino acids: CSARDWGQLDMNTEAFF. The CDR3, as DNA: TGCAGTGCTAGAGATTGGGGACAGCTCGACATGAACACTGAAGCTTTCTTT.

This clonotype was observed a few times. The rearrangement joins TRBV6-2 or TRBV6-3 to TRBJ1-5; D is unclear. The CDR3 spans 10 residues. Trimming removed 8 bases from V and 7 bases from J, with 6 bases in between. Germline V CDR1 and CDR2: MNHEY, SVGEGT. This chain's CDR3 is CASGVQPQHF. The CDR3 nucleotides read TGTGCCAGCGGCGTCCAGCCCCAGCATTTT.

This clonotype was counted a few times. The rearrangement links TRBV6-1 to TRBJ1-1; no clear D gene. From germline, CDR1 is MNHNS and CDR2 SASEGT. V was shortened by 1 base and J by 1 base, with 7 bases between the two germline ends. This CDR3 comprises 14 residues. The CDR3 is CASSEVASNTEAFF. CDR3 DNA: TGTGCCAGCAGTGAAGTGGCCTCGAACACTGAAGCTTTCTTT.

The V and J genes are TRBV4-3 and TRBJ2-1; 7 bases are shared with TRBD2. Trimming removed 1 base from V and 3 bases from J; junction bases left unmatched: 3. The CDR3 runs 15 residues. The germline V gene has CDR1 LGHNA and CDR2 YSLEER. The CDR3 nucleotides are TGCGCCAGCAGCCAAGCTTCTAGCGGCTACAATGAGCAGTTCTTC. It encodes CASSQASSGYNEQFF.

This chain connects TRBV14 to TRBJ2-1, with 8 bases matching TRBD1. CDR1 is SGHDN, CDR2 FVKESK, per germline. This CDR3 is 18 amino acids long. The V segment lost 1 base and the J segment 5 bases; nucleotides outside the gene matches: 13. DNA of the CDR3: TGTGCCAGCAGCCAAGTTCTAGAGAGACAGGGGTATGACAATGAGCAGTTCTTC. This sequence encodes CASSQVLERQGYDNEQFF.

This sequence joins TRBV20-1 and TRBJ1-5, with TRBD1 identical over 7 bases. With V trimmed by 0 bases and J by 2 bases, 10 bases remained unmatched. Germline V lookup: CDR1 DFQATT, CDR2 SNEGSKA (reference sequence). The CDR3 is 17 residues long. DNA of the CDR3: TGCAGTGCTAGAGATCGGCAGGGGGTTTTTCGCAATCAGCCCCAGCATTTT. Residues: CSARDRQGVFRNQPQHF.

This clonotype turned up a few times. The chain joins TRBV14 to TRBJ2-2; unclear D gene. The length of the CDR3 is 16 residues. V shed 1 base and J shed 2 bases, with 11 bases lying between them. Germline values: CDR1 SGHDN, CDR2 FVKESK. CDR3 sequence: CASSQVWRPNTGELFF. CDR3 nucleotide sequence: TGTGCCAGCAGCCAAGTTTGGAGACCTAACACCGGGGAGCTGTTTTTT.

This clonotype was observed a few times. V gene TRBV7-8 combines with J gene TRBJ1-2, with D maybe TRBD1 (5 bases). CDR1 is SGHVS and CDR2 is FQNEAQ in the germline V gene. V gave up 6 bases and J gave up 4 bases, with 18 bases separating them. The CDR3 consists of 15 residues. CDR3 coding DNA: TGTGCCAGCAGTTACGAGGTGGGGCCCCCCTATGGCTACACCTTC. It yields the protein CASSYEVGPPYGYTF.

In its sample, this clonotype was seen a few times. This chain connects TRBV10-3 to TRBJ1-3; 7 positions match TRBD1. The CDR3 loop spans 16 amino acids. CDR1 and CDR2 from the germline V gene are ENHRY and SYGVKD. The V and J ends lost 7 bases and 0 bases, in that order; junction bases with no gene match: 9. CDR3 protein: CAIKTRTGSSGNTIYF. Here the CDR3 DNA reads TGTGCCATCAAGACGCGGACAGGCAGCTCTGGAAACACCATATATTTT.

The chain employs TRBV7-6 and TRBJ2-3; no definite D call. The germline gives CDR1 SGHVS, CDR2 FNYEAQ. The CDR3 is 14 residues long. V lost 5 bases and J 3 bases, leaving 12 bases between the germline ends. CDR3 amino acids: CASSTSDGTDTQYF. CDR3 in DNA: TGTGCCAGCAGCACATCGGACGGAACAGATACGCAGTATTTT.

This clonotype has just a few counts. In this CDR3 the conserved last residue, phenylalanine or tryptophan, is missing, so a read error is likely. The limits of the CDR3 on the DNA are not certain, so only TCRdb's listed CDR3 is given. V and J are TRBV12-3 or TRBV12-4 and TRBJ2-7; the table's D call, TRBD1, has no DNA check behind it. A total of 9 residues make up the CDR3, ends included. CDR3: CASSLGRED.

V is TRBV10-3 and J is TRBJ1-5; unclear D gene. The CDR3 has 15 residues. The germline V and J ends were trimmed by 3 bases and 2 bases, with 11 bases remaining between them. Germline V gives CDR1 ENHRY, CDR2 SYGVKD. CDR3 loop: CAISDEGRGNQPQHF. DNA for the CDR3: TGTGCCATCAGTGACGAAGGACGGGGCAATCAGCCCCAGCATTTT.

In DNA form, the CDR3 reads TGTGCCAGCAGCTTGGAGGCCCTAGGCGATGAGCAGTTCTTC. It encodes CASSLEALGDEQFF. The chain links TRBV5-4 to TRBJ2-1; D uncertain. Trimming stripped 0 bases from V and 8 bases from J, with 12 bases between. Germline V gene sequence: CDR1 SGHNT, CDR2 YYREEE (reference sequence). The length of the CDR3 is 14 residues.

The V call is TRBV29-1, the J call TRBJ2-2; 15 bases are shared with TRBD2. Trimming removed 6 bases from V and 6 bases from J; junction bases left unmatched: 8. The CDR3 spans 16 residues. CDR1 SQVTM and CDR2 ANQGSEA come from the germline V gene. CDR3 sequence (DNA): TGCAGCGTCCGTGGACTAGCGGGGGGGACGGCCGGGGAGCTGTTTTTT. It translates to CSVRGLAGGTAGELFF.

This clonotype was observed a handful of times. The chain links TRBV7-2 to TRBJ2-7; D possibly corresponds to TRBD2 (6 bases). V lost 3 bases and J lost 1, with 16 bases in between. The germline V gene encodes CDR1 SGHTA and CDR2 FQGNSA. The CDR3 runs to 16 residues. As DNA, the CDR3 is TGTGCCAGCAGCTTCGGGGCGGGGCTGGGTTCCTACGAGCAGTACGTC. Translating it yields CASSFGAGLGSYEQYV.

This chain connects TRBV19 to TRBJ2-1, with a possible D match to TRBD1 (6 bases). The germline CDR1 and CDR2 sequences are LNHDA and SQIVND (reference sequence). The CDR3 runs 14 residues. Trimming took off 6 bases at V and 5 bases at J, with 14 bases between the two ends. In DNA, the CDR3 is TGTGCCAGTAGCAACGTCGGACAGAACAATGAGCAGTTCTTC. It specifies CASSNVGQNNEQFF.